This TCR beta chain is drawn from a study of T cells in localized non-small cell lung cancer. General study points: The study detected a median 57 of the top 100 tumor clones in adjacent lung. Heterogeneity is still possible, as just one tumor region was sequenced.

About this clone: No antigen is known for it.

The protocol was immunoSEQ multiplex PCR, while the TCRdb copy is restricted to in-frame clones and leaves out a portion. This table holds 20,000 to 25,000 clones, about four fifths found once. Germline V gene lookup returns CDR1 LNHDA and CDR2 SQIVND (reference sequence). The CDR3 runs 16 residues. Trimming at V came to 2 bases and at J to 3 bases, leaving 6 bases not matched to a gene. The sample here was peripheral blood, taken before any cancer treatment. This sequence originates from a man aged 35 to 70 with stage I lung adenocarcinoma. The chain is built from TRBV19 and TRBJ2-1; 8 bases match TRBD2. CDR3 amino acids: CASSIRGGGVYNEQFF. The DNA for the CDR3 is TGTGCCAGTAGTATACGGGGGGGAGGTGTCTACAATGAGCAGTTCTTC.